The next 3 T cell receptor beta chains were all read from a single sample in a study of T cells in Graves' hyperthyroidism and ophthalmopathy (dated 2019 in TCRdb). The protocol used for the library was multiplex PCR. The instrument given in TCRdb is Illumina HiSeq 2000. TCR beta CDR3 regions were amplified from RNA transcripts. The TCR CDR3 was subjected to a first round of RT-PCR using the HTBI primer set and the Qiagen OneStep RT-PCR kit. TCRdb redid the processing of the public reads, applying fastp at Q25 and MiXCR, and retained in-frame beta chains. Rows are combined by CDR3 protein, so each entry shows the most common genes and DNA. This sample has almost 600,000 distinct CDR3 sequences in its table, and around 45% of those were observed once. The top ten clones comprise roughly 8.2% of the sample. What was sequenced was peripheral blood or thyroid tissue (not recorded which). The receptors come from a woman younger than 30 with Graves' hyperthyroidism.

The V gene is TRBV12-3 or TRBV12-4, the J gene TRBJ1-2; 7 bases fit TRBD1. V lost 6 bases to trimming and J lost 4 bases; unmatched junction nucleotides: 14. There are 16 residues in the CDR3. CDR3 DNA sequence: TGTGCCAGCAGGGACGGGGGAGGGGGCAGTAGCTATGGCTACACCTTC. As protein: CASRDGGGGSSYGYTF.

The V and J genes are TRBV29-1 and TRBJ2-7, with a weak D call TRBD1 (7 bases). The CDR3 covers 10 residues. V gave up 7 bases and J gave up 7 bases, with 11 bases separating them. Germline values: CDR1 SQVTM, CDR2 ANQGSEA. CDR3 region: CSAGGQEQYF. The CDR3 coding sequence is TGCAGCGCCGGGGGACAGGAGCAGTACTTC.

The chain links TRBV7-9 to TRBJ2-3; D possibly uses TRBD1 or TRBD2 (7 bases each). Between the trimmed V and J ends, which lost 5 bases and 4 bases, there was a span of 13 bases. Looked up from germline, CDR1 is SEHNR and CDR2 is FQNEAQ (reference sequence). There are 14 residues in the CDR3. The CDR3 sequence: CASSQGGAPDTQYF. In DNA form, the CDR3 reads TGTGCCAGCAGCCAGGGGGGGGCCCCAGATACGCAGTATTTT.